The present T cell receptor beta chain was sequenced within a study of beta chain features in type 1 diabetes. Study context: All of the samples together had 85 million to 140 million sorted cells examined. Study conclusions and caveats: For patients, the naive, central memory and Treg TCRB repertoires appeared more alike than for healthy donors. Among patients with Type 1 diabetes, TCRB CDR3s were moderately but significantly shorter in every one of the four CD4+ subsets.

Investigators reverse transcribed all isolated RNA, so they sequenced expressed TCRB transcripts. Measured with immunoSEQ multiplex PCR; TCRdb has only the in-frame clones, and not every one. Altogether about 640,000 clones are present, under 15% being singletons, with the ten largest covering about 0.11%. This clone was counted only a few times. Its antigen is as yet unknown. Germline loops: CDR1 SGHTA, CDR2 FQGNSA. Trimming cost V 2 bases and J 5 bases, with 9 bases left between them. The CDR3 runs to 13 residues. Blood was drawn once from each donor into heparinised tubes. The draws averaged around 110 mL.

The receptor was derived from a man aged 25-45 years with type 1 diabetes. The V and J genes are TRBV7-2 and TRBJ2-5; possible D gene TRBD1, 5 bases. The source material was naive CD4+ T cells from blood. The CDR3 region is CASSLQGEETQYF. CDR3 nucleotides: TGTGCCAGCAGCTTACAGGGTGAGGAGACCCAGTACTTC.